This T cell receptor beta chain stems from a study of CD4+ T cells in melanoma. Study-level results: In melanoma, neoantigen-specific CD4+ T cells reportedly differed in differentiation state. A reported correlation linked neoantigen-specific CD4+ T cells to CD8+, macrophage and B cell function.

The assay was immunoSEQ multiplex PCR, and TCRdb's table has in-frame clones only and misses some. The sample holds 13,000 to 15,000 clones, 60% to 75% seen once. Turning to this clone: The antigen remains undetermined.

The receptor was isolated from a human donor with melanoma. Material: cells from a culture (not recorded whether cultured in vitro).

CDR3 DNA: TGCGCCAGCAGTGAGTTTGGGCTAGCGGATTACAATGAGCAGTTCTTC. Its translation: CASSEFGLADYNEQFF. The chain has TRBV10-1 and TRBJ2-1; 7 nucleotides line up with TRBD2. CDR3 size: 16 residues. The J segment lost 4 bases and the V segment lost 1 base, leaving 7 bases of the junction unmatched. The V gene's germline CDR1 is WNHNN and CDR2 SYGVQD (reference sequence).